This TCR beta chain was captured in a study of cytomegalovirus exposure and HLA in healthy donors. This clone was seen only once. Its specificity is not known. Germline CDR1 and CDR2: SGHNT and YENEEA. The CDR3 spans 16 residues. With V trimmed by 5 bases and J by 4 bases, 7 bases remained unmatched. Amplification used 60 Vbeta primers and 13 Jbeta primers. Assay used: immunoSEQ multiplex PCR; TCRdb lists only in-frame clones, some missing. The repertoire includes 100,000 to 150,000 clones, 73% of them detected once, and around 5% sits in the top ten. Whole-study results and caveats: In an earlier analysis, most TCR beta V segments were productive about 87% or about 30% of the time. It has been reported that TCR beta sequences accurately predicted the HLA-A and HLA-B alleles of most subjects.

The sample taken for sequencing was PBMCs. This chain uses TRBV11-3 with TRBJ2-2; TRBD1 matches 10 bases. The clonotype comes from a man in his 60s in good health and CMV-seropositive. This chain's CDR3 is CASSLRGTGATGELFF. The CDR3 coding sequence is TGTGCCAGCAGCCTAAGGGGGACAGGGGCCACCGGGGAGCTGTTTTTT.